The following is a T cell receptor beta chain sequence with its context. No antigen is known for it. Investigators spread the genomic DNA of each subset evenly over several immunoSEQ plates. Only in-frame clones appear in the TCRdb table, and some are missing; sequencing was by immunoSEQ multiplex PCR. The sample lists about 1.5 million clones, 95% to 99% occurring once. CD4+ cell separation produced CD45RA+ naive and CD45RA-negative memory subsets. This entry is derived from a study of shared clonotypes between healthy human individuals. Study observations and caveats: Among donors, sharing of clonotypes was expected to be affected by sequencing depth. Shared across several donors were around 5% of the naive CD4 clonotypes.

This clonotype was obtained from a man aged 30-40 years in good health. Sequencing was carried out using naive CD4+ T cells sorted from blood. Subset: CD45RA+ positively selected.

In DNA form, the CDR3 reads TGTGCCAGCAGTTCCCTAGGGGCCTACAATGAGCAGTTCTTC. Amino acid sequence: CASSSLGAYNEQFF. The chain couples TRBV2 to TRBJ2-1; a weak D match, TRBD1 (5 bases). CDR1 is SNHLY, CDR2 FYNNEI, per germline. V lost 5 bases and J lost 2, with 10 bases in between. CDR3 length equals 14 residues.